The TCR beta chain described here comes from a study of cytomegalovirus exposure and HLA in healthy donors. The PCR contained 60 Vbeta and 13 Jbeta primers. Method: immunoSEQ multiplex PCR; TCRdb's copy keeps in-frame clones and lacks some. The listing contains 150,000 to 200,000 clones. V shed 5 bases and J 5 bases; nucleotides not matched to a gene: 10. Per germline, CDR1 KGHSH and CDR2 LQKENI. The CDR3 consists of 15 residues. Regarding this clone: Its antigen remains unidentified.

Notes on the study in general: Cytomegalovirus association was listed for around 180 TCR beta chains. Several of the most significant clusters were apparently associated with common viral pathogens in a later analysis. A later analysis reportedly identified an Asian-associated ancestry cluster as carrying fewer N-insertions than the 666-donor mean. Earlier analysis looked at TCR beta V segments, and most were productive about 87% or about 30% of the time.

The sequenced sample was PBMCs. The chain has TRBV18 and TRBJ2-7, with 9 bases lining up with TRBD1. This receptor was identified in an older woman in good health and CMV-seronegative. The CDR3: CASSSVGQGRNEQYF. CDR3 coding DNA: TGTGCCAGCTCAAGTGTGGGACAGGGAAGGAACGAGCAGTACTTC.